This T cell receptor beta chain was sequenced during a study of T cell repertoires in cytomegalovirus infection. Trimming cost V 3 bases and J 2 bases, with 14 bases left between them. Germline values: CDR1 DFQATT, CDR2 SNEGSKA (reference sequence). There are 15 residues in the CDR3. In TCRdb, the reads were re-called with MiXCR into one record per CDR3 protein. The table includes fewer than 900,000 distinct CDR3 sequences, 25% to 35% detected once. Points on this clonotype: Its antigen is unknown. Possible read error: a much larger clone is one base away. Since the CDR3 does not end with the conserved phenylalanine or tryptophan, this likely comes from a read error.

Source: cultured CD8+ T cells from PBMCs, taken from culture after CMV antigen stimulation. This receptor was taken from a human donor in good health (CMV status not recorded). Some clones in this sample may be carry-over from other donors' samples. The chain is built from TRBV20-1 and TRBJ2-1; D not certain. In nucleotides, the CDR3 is TGCAGTGCTAGTAGTAAAGCTCGTCCCTACAATGAGCAGTTCTCC. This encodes CSASSKARPYNEQFS.